Below are 3 T cell receptor beta chains sequenced from a single sample in a study of T cell repertoires in cytomegalovirus infection. MiXCR, applied by TCRdb to the reads, yields one record per CDR3 protein. This sample carries some 680,000 distinct CDR3 sequences, 35% to 45% of them seen once, and the ten largest clones take 2.5% to 3.5%. Material: PBMCs. These receptor sequences come from a human donor in good health (CMV status not recorded). Some clones in this sample may be carry-over from other donors' samples.

This clonotype has only a few counts. The V and J genes are TRBV29-1 and TRBJ1-3; no reliable D call. V was shortened by 7 bases and J by 4 bases, with 8 bases between the two germline ends. CDR1 and CDR2 (germline): SQVTM, ANQGSEA. This CDR3 has 11 residues. CDR3 sequence (DNA): TGCAGCGGAGGATCCGGAAACACCATATATTTT. Translation gives CSGGSGNTIYF.

Only a few counts were recorded for this clonotype. V usage is TRBV19 and J usage is TRBJ2-3, with D possibly being TRBD2 (5 bases). The CDR3 has 13 amino acids. Germline V gives CDR1 LNHDA, CDR2 SQIVND (reference sequence). Trimming left V 5 bases short and J 2 bases short, with 8 bases between. As DNA, the CDR3 is TGTGCCAGTAGTCCCGGGAACACAGATACGCAGTATTTT. It translates to CASSPGNTDTQYF. Together with reference TRBV19 and TRBJ2-3, the CDR3 gives the full variable domain: DGGITQSPKYLFRKEGQNVTLSCEQNLNHDAMYWYRQDPGQGLRLIYYSQIVNDFQKGDIAEGYSVSREKKESFPLTVTSAQKNPTAFYLCASSPGNTDTQYFGPGTRLTVL.

With respect to this clonotype: This may arise from a read error, as a much more abundant clone is one base away. V usage is TRBV27 and J usage is TRBJ1-1; TRBD1 is a possible D gene (5 bases). With 5 bases removed from V and 0 bases from J, the gap between germline ends came to 16 bases. Germline V gene data show CDR1 as MNHEY and CDR2 as SMNVEV (reference sequence). This CDR3 comprises 16 residues. The DNA for the CDR3 is TGTGCCAGCAGTCCCCACGAGGGGAGATTGAACACTGAAGCTTTCTTT. This gives the protein CASSPHEGRLNTEAFF.